The rows below give T cell receptor beta chains drawn from one sample of a study of T-cell reconstitution after alpha-beta-depleted transplantation in children. MiXCR, applied by TCRdb to the PCR reads, yields one record per CDR3 protein. The data show hundreds of thousands of distinct CDR3 sequences, almost 10% seen once. This specimen consisted of PBMCs from the stem cell graft donor, obtained from the stem cell graft. Every receptor here comes from a human donor who donated a stem cell graft to a child with SCID. Both conserved end residues are part of each CDR3. Fields, in order: clone size, V gene, J gene, D gene, CDR3 protein, CDR3 DNA. D genes are given only for firm matches. Expanded clones get a size class; other rows say once, few or many, or leave the size out.

size: NA
V: TRBV5-1
J: TRBJ1-3
D: NA
CDR3: CASSLGGAARSGNTIYF
DNA: TGCGCCAGCAGCTTGGGAGGGGCCGCCCGCTCTGGAAACACCATATATTTT

size: many
V: TRBV5-6
J: TRBJ2-5
D: NA
CDR3: CASSPLGRGQETQYF
DNA: TGTGCCAGCAGCCCGTTAGGGCGGGGACAAGAGACCCAGTACTTC

size: NA
V: TRBV29-1
J: TRBJ2-5
D: NA
CDR3: CSVEDLHRRLAQETQYF
DNA: TGCAGCGTTGAAGATCTACATAGGCGGCTAGCCCAAGAGACCCAGTACTTC

size: many
V: TRBV5-1
J: TRBJ2-1
D: TRBD1
CDR3: CASSGTGYNEQFF
DNA: TGCGCCAGCAGCGGGACAGGGTACAATGAGCAGTTCTTC

size: many
V: TRBV4-2
J: TRBJ2-3
D: NA
CDR3: CASSQEGSVTDTQYF
DNA: TGTGCCAGCAGCCAAGAAGGTAGCGTCACAGATACGCAGTATTTT

size: once
V: TRBV7-9
J: TRBJ2-1
D: TRBD1
CDR3: CASSSLGQNNEQFF
DNA: TGTGCCAGCAGCAGCCTGGGACAGAACAATGAGCAGTTCTTC

size: many
V: TRBV12-3/TRBV12-4
J: TRBJ2-1
D: NA
CDR3: CASSLAGPHNEQFF
DNA: TGTGCCAGCAGTTTAGCGGGACCACACAATGAGCAGTTCTTC

size: many
V: TRBV5-1
J: TRBJ2-7
D: TRBD2
CDR3: CASKLAGASYEQYF
DNA: TGCGCCAGCAAACTAGCGGGGGCCTCCTACGAGCAGTACTTC

size: NA
V: TRBV9
J: TRBJ2-7
D: TRBD1
CDR3: CASSVGQGEFYEQYF
DNA: TGTGCCAGCAGCGTAGGACAGGGGGAGTTCTACGAGCAGTACTTC

size: few
V: TRBV9
J: TRBJ1-2
D: NA
CDR3: CASRQAGGLGHGYTF
DNA: TGTGCCAGCAGACAAGCGGGGGGCCTAGGGCATGGCTACACCTTC

size: few
V: TRBV2
J: TRBJ1-4
D: NA
CDR3: CASSEEGLLATNEKLFF
DNA: TGTGCCAGCAGTGAGGAAGGACTCCTAGCAACTAATGAAAAACTGTTTTTT

size: NA
V: TRBV9
J: TRBJ2-1
D: NA
CDR3: CASSVDGGSYSYNEQFF
DNA: TGTGCCAGCAGCGTAGACGGCGGGTCCTACTCCTACAATGAGCAGTTCTTC

size: NA
V: TRBV19
J: TRBJ2-1
D: TRBD2
CDR3: CASSHSGGRLNEQFF
DNA: TGTGCCAGTAGTCATAGCGGGGGACGCCTCAATGAGCAGTTCTTC

size: NA
V: TRBV6-2/TRBV6-3
J: TRBJ2-1
D: TRBD1
CDR3: CASSSTEQGVYNEQFF
DNA: TGTGCCAGCAGTTCAACAGAACAGGGGGTCTACAATGAGCAGTTCTTC

size: few
V: TRBV11-2
J: TRBJ2-2
D: TRBD1
CDR3: CASSSTGVNTGELFF
DNA: TGTGCCAGCAGCTCCACAGGGGTGAACACCGGGGAGCTGTTTTTT

size: many
V: TRBV12-3/TRBV12-4
J: TRBJ2-7
D: TRBD2
CDR3: CASSPGLGGYEQYF
DNA: TGTGCCAGCAGCCCGGGGTTGGGGGGGTACGAGCAGTACTTC

size: few
V: TRBV9
J: TRBJ2-3
D: TRBD2
CDR3: CASSVGSGGGDTQYF
DNA: TGTGCCAGCAGCGTAGGTAGCGGGGGCGGCGATACGCAGTATTTT

size: NA
V: TRBV5-5
J: TRBJ2-5
D: NA
CDR3: CASSLIPSETQYF
DNA: TGTGCCAGCAGCCTGATACCGAGTGAGACCCAGTACTTC

size: few
V: TRBV20-1
J: TRBJ2-1
D: TRBD2
CDR3: CSAISTSGGGRNEQFF
DNA: TGCAGTGCTATAAGCACTAGCGGGGGAGGGAGGAATGAGCAGTTCTTC

size: few
V: TRBV18
J: TRBJ2-1
D: TRBD1
CDR3: CASSPPGTEYNEQFF
DNA: TGTGCCAGCTCACCCCCCGGGACAGAATACAATGAGCAGTTCTTC

size: few
V: TRBV12-3/TRBV12-4
J: TRBJ1-1
D: NA
CDR3: CASSLKSRGLTEAFF
DNA: TGTGCCAGCAGTTTAAAATCCAGGGGACTCACTGAAGCTTTCTTT

size: few
V: TRBV12-3/TRBV12-4
J: TRBJ2-1
D: TRBD2
CDR3: CASTSGGARNEQFF
DNA: TGTGCCAGCACCAGCGGGGGGGCCCGGAATGAGCAGTTCTTC

size: NA
V: TRBV10-3
J: TRBJ1-1
D: TRBD1
CDR3: CAISGRDRHTEAFF
DNA: TGTGCCATCAGTGGCCGGGACAGGCATACTGAAGCTTTCTTT

size: many
V: TRBV11-2
J: TRBJ2-1
D: TRBD2
CDR3: CASSFSLAVSYNEQFF
DNA: TGTGCCAGCAGCTTTTCTCTAGCGGTCTCCTACAATGAGCAGTTCTTC

size: few
V: TRBV6-5
J: TRBJ2-1
D: NA
CDR3: CASSYSQGWEQFF
DNA: TGTGCCAGCAGTTACTCTCAGGGATGGGAGCAGTTCTTC

size: many
V: TRBV12-3/TRBV12-4
J: TRBJ2-7
D: NA
CDR3: CASSLRDGNYEQYF
DNA: TGTGCCAGCAGTCTACGGGACGGCAACTACGAGCAGTACTTC

size: few
V: TRBV12-3/TRBV12-4
J: TRBJ1-2
D: TRBD1
CDR3: CASSFSGQGAYTF
DNA: TGTGCCAGCAGTTTCTCGGGACAGGGAGCCTACACCTTC

size: NA
V: TRBV5-5
J: TRBJ2-2
D: NA
CDR3: CASSLDTPNTGELFF
DNA: TGTGCCAGCAGTTTGGACACACCGAACACCGGGGAGCTGTTTTTT

size: NA
V: TRBV29-1
J: TRBJ1-2
D: NA
CDR3: CSVETGRPNYGYTF
DNA: TGCAGCGTTGAAACAGGGAGGCCTAACTATGGCTACACCTTC